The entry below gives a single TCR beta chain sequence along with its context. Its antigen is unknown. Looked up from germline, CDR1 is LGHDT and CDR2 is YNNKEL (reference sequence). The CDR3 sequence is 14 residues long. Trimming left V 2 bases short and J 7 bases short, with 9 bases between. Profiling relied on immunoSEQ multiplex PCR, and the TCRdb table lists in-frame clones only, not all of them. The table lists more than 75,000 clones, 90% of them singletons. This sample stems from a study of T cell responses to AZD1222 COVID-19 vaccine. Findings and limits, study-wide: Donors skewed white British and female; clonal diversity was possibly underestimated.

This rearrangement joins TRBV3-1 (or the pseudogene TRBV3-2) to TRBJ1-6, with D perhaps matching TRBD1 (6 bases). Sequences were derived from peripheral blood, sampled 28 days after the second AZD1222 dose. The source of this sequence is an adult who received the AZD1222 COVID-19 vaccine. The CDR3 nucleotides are TGTGCCAGCAGCCAACGGGACATAAATTCACCCCTCCACTTT. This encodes CASSQRDINSPLHF.